Below, 21 T cell receptor beta chains from the same sample are listed, as sequenced in a study of a mutant IDH1 vaccine in newly diagnosed glioma. What these receptors recognize is not known. The protocol was immunoSEQ multiplex PCR, while the TCRdb copy is restricted to in-frame clones and leaves out a portion. The data show roughly 11,000 clones, around 90% seen once. Time point: week 5, during vaccination. One vaccine dose held 300 ug of mutant IDH1 20-mer peptide and came with topical imiquimod. This specimen consisted of PBMCs, obtained from a glioma patient whose treatment included an IDH1 peptide vaccine. All receptors derive from a woman in her forties with glioma. Some clones in this sample may be carry-over from other donors' samples.

V is TRBV11-2 and J is TRBJ1-1; D unclear. Germline V lookup: CDR1 SGHAT, CDR2 FQNNGV. V was pared by 1 base and J by 10 bases, with 13 bases between. This CDR3 contains 13 residues. The CDR3 spells CASSLGSIERAFF. The CDR3 DNA reads as TGTGCCAGCAGCTTAGGTTCCATTGAAAGAGCTTTCTTT.

This clone has a handful of counts. This rearrangement joins TRBV5-1 to TRBJ1-3, with D perhaps TRBD1 (5 bases). The CDR3 loop spans 12 amino acids. The germline V gene encodes CDR1 SGHRS and CDR2 YFSETQ. The V end was cut by 4 bases, the J end by 8 bases, with 10 bases between. The CDR3 bases are TGCGCCAGCAGCCCTCGGGGGGACACCATATATTTT. It is translated as CASSPRGDTIYF. Supplemented by reference TRBV5-1 and TRBJ1-3, the full variable domain reads KAGVTQTPRYLIKTRGQQVTLSCSPISGHRSVSWYQQTPGQGLQFLFEYFSETQRNKGNFPGRFSGRQFSNSRSEMNVSTLELGDSALYLCASSPRGDTIYFGEGSWLTVV.

The chain carries TRBV10-2 and TRBJ1-5; 8 nucleotides align to TRBD1. The germline gives CDR1 WSHSY, CDR2 SAAADI. Trimming took 7 bases from V and 6 from J; bases not matched to a gene: 5. This CDR3 region has 13 residues. Here the CDR3 reads CASTPDRVQPQHF. In nucleotides, the CDR3 is TGCGCCAGCACTCCGGACAGGGTTCAGCCCCAGCATTTT.

The V call is TRBV10-2, the J call TRBJ2-1; D unclear. The V gene's germline CDR1 is WSHSY and CDR2 SAAADI. V was trimmed by 3 bases and J by 6 bases, leaving 6 bases between them. The CDR3 is 12 residues long. The CDR3 DNA is TGCGCCAGCAGTGACTTTATCAATGAGCAGTTCTTC. Translation gives CASSDFINEQFF.

CDR3 sequence reads: CASTAGVYEQYF. The CDR3 DNA reads as TGTGCCAGCACCGCCGGGGTATACGAGCAGTACTTC. V gene TRBV28 combines with J gene TRBJ2-7, with D possibly TRBD2 on 5 matching bases. Trimming left V 7 bases short and J 4 bases short, with 11 bases between. The germline V gene has CDR1 MDHEN and CDR2 SYDVKM. The CDR3 sequence is 12 residues long. Supplemented by reference TRBV28 and TRBJ2-7, the full variable domain reads DVKVTQSSRYLVKRTGEKVFLECVQDMDHENMFWYRQDPGLGLRLIYFSYDVKMKEKGDIPEGYSVSREKKERFSLILESASTNQTSMYLCASTAGVYEQYFGPGTRLTVT.

The J gene is TRBJ1-1, the V gene TRBV18; no clear D. The V and J ends lost 3 bases and 1 base respectively, with 9 bases between them. Germline V lookup: CDR1 KGHSH, CDR2 LQKENI. The CDR3 is 14 residues long. The DNA for the CDR3 is TGTGCCAGCTCACCTGGCGGGAGGAACACTGAAGCTTTCTTT. It codes for CASSPGGRNTEAFF.

The rearrangement links TRBV6-5 to TRBJ1-6; D is uncertain. The V and J ends lost 2 bases and 0 bases respectively, with 8 bases between them. The CDR3 totals 16 residues. In germline, CDR1 is MNHEY, CDR2 SVGAGI. CDR3 loop: CASSYRSTSYNSPLHF. The CDR3 DNA reads TGTGCCAGCAGTTACCGGAGTACCTCCTATAATTCACCCCTCCACTTT.

This clone was counted between two and nine times. CDR3: CASSFGQTNTEAFF. In nucleotides, the CDR3 is TGTGCCAGCAGCTTTGGGCAGACGAACACTGAAGCTTTCTTT. The rearrangement uses TRBV7-9 and TRBJ1-1, with D unclear. The CDR3 consists of 14 residues. Trimming stripped 3 bases from V and 1 base from J, with 9 bases between. Looked up from germline, CDR1 is SEHNR and CDR2 is FQNEAQ (reference sequence).

The gene calls are TRBV27 and TRBJ2-6; the match to TRBD1 covers 11 bases. The CDR3 covers 18 residues. Per germline, CDR1 MNHEY and CDR2 SMNVEV (reference sequence). J lost 0 bases, V lost 7 bases, and 8 bases had no gene match. CDR3 coding DNA: TGTGCCAGCATGGACAGGGGGCGGTTTGGCTCTGGGGCCAACGTCCTGACTTTC. Translating it yields CASMDRGRFGSGANVLTF. Together with reference TRBV27 and TRBJ2-6, the CDR3 gives the full variable domain: EAQVTQNPRYLITVTGKKLTVTCSQNMNHEYMSWYRQDPGLGLRQIYYSMNVEVTDKGDVPEGYKVSRKEKRNFPLILESPSPNQTSLYFCASMDRGRFGSGANVLTFGAGSRLTVL.

The V and J genes are TRBV2 and TRBJ2-1; a weak D match, TRBD1 (7 bases). The CDR3 contains 14 residues. The V gene's germline CDR1 is SNHLY and CDR2 FYNNEI. Trimming left V 7 bases short and J 2 bases short, with 12 bases between. The CDR3 DNA reads as TGTGCCAGCATCAGGGGGGAACCCTACAATGAGCAGTTCTTC. Translating gives CASIRGEPYNEQFF. The complete variable domain, with remaining parts taken from reference TRBV2 and TRBJ2-1, reads EPEVTQTPSHQVTQMGQEVILRCVPISNHLYFYWYRQILGQKVEFLVSFYNNEISEKSEIFDDQFSVERPDGSNFTLKIRSTKLEDSAMYFCASIRGEPYNEQFFGPGTRLTVL.

This rearrangement joins TRBV6-1 to TRBJ2-5, with 10 bases matching TRBD2. V was clipped by 6 bases and J by 5 bases; unmatched bases: 6. The germline V gene has CDR1 MNHNS and CDR2 SASEGT. The CDR3 has 14 residues. The CDR3 bases are TGTGCCAGCAGCCTAGCGGGGGTGCGGGAGACCCAGTACTTC. This encodes CASSLAGVRETQYF.

The rearrangement uses TRBV7-9 and TRBJ2-7; 7 nucleotides match TRBD1. The CDR3 contains 14 residues. Germline V gene sequence: CDR1 SEHNR, CDR2 FQNEAQ (reference sequence). V lost 3 bases and J lost 5; bases outside the gene matches: 7. In DNA form, the CDR3 reads TGTGCCAGCAGCTTGAGTCGACAGGGTGACGAGCAGTACTTC. Its protein is CASSLSRQGDEQYF. The full variable domain, with the rest looked up from reference TRBV7-9 and TRBJ2-7, is DTGVSQNPRHKITKRGQNVTFRCDPISEHNRLYWYRQTLGQGPEFLTYFQNEAQLEKSRLLSDRFSAERPKGSFSTLEIQRTEQGDSAMYLCASSLSRQGDEQYFGPGTRLTVT.

The chain joins TRBV6-5 to TRBJ2-3; D gene unclear. Germline values: CDR1 MNHEY, CDR2 SVGAGI. The CDR3 is 13 amino acids. Between the trimmed V and J ends, which lost 0 bases and 6 bases, there was a span of 7 bases. CDR3 in DNA: TGTGCCAGCAGTTACTCGATTACGGATACGCAGTATTTT. It is translated as CASSYSITDTQYF.

The chain has TRBV7-6 and TRBJ1-5; a possible D gene is TRBD1 (5 bases). Per germline, CDR1 SGHVS and CDR2 FNYEAQ. The V end lost 5 bases, the J end lost 5 bases, and 10 bases lay between the germline ends. The CDR3 has 13 residues. In DNA form, the CDR3 reads TGTGCCAGCAGCGCAGGGAGTTATCAGCCCCAGCATTTT. This gives the protein CASSAGSYQPQHF.

The chain uses TRBV2 and TRBJ1-6; 8 bases map to TRBD1. This CDR3 contains 15 residues. J lost 7 bases, V lost 6 bases, and 8 bases had no gene match. Germline V gene sequence: CDR1 SNHLY, CDR2 FYNNEI. For the CDR3, the DNA is TGTGCCAGCAGGGACAGGGCCACATCCAATTCACCCCTCCACTTT. This encodes CASRDRATSNSPLHF.

This chain joins TRBV20-1 and TRBJ1-2, with 7 bases fitting TRBD1. The CDR3 length is 11 residues. Germline lookup yields CDR1 DFQATT and CDR2 SNEGSKA (reference sequence). The ends lost 3 bases at V and 12 bases at J; junction bases unmatched: 7. DNA of the CDR3: TGCAGTGCTAGGATTCGACAGGGAAACACCTTC. This codes for CSARIRQGNTF.

This clone was counted a single time. This chain links TRBV18 with TRBJ1-5, with 7 bases that match TRBD1. This CDR3 contains 18 residues. Germline trimming cut 1 base from V and 2 bases from J; bases unmatched to any gene: 11. Germline assignment: CDR1 KGHSH and CDR2 LQKENI. The CDR3 sequence is CASSPLTLRTGGNQPQHF. The CDR3, as DNA: TGTGCCAGCTCACCACTCACTCTTAGGACAGGCGGCAATCAGCCCCAGCATTTT. Drawing the rest from reference TRBV18 and TRBJ1-5, the complete variable domain is NAGVMQNPRHLVRRRGQEARLRCSPMKGHSHVYWYRQLPEEGLKFMVYLQKENIIDESGMPKERFSAEFPKEGPSILRIQQVVRGDSAAYFCASSPLTLRTGGNQPQHFGDGTRLSIL.

This chain uses TRBV19 with TRBJ1-5; 9 bases match TRBD1. The V and J ends lost 7 bases and 2 bases, in that order; junction bases with no gene match: 6. The CDR3 is made up of 15 amino acids. In germline, CDR1 is LNHDA, CDR2 SQIVND (reference sequence). The CDR3 here is CASKDRGWGNQPQHF. CDR3 nucleotide sequence: TGTGCCAGTAAGGACAGGGGATGGGGCAATCAGCCCCAGCATTTT.

This chain joins TRBV5-1 and TRBJ2-3; 9 nucleotides line up with TRBD1. J was trimmed by 4 bases and V by 1 base; bases with no gene match: 10. This CDR3 has 17 amino acids. The germline V gene has CDR1 SGHRS and CDR2 YFSETQ. The CDR3 DNA sequence: TGCGCCAGCAGCTTGTTGCCGGGACAGGGAGGAGCAGATACGCAGTATTTT. It is translated as CASSLLPGQGGADTQYF.

The chain couples TRBV19 to TRBJ1-3; a possible D gene is TRBD1 (6 bases). V lost 8 bases and J 2 bases, leaving 16 bases between the germline ends. The germline gives CDR1 LNHDA, CDR2 SQIVND (reference sequence). The CDR3 is made up of 15 amino acids. The CDR3 region has the DNA TGTGCCAGTCGTCCCCTGGAGGGGGCTGGAAACACCATATATTTT. Translating it yields CASRPLEGAGNTIYF.

V is TRBV4-2 and J is TRBJ2-1, with TRBD2 identical over 7 bases. CDR1 is LGHNA, CDR2 YNFKEQ, per germline. The CDR3 is 13 amino acids. V gave up 3 bases and J gave up 8 bases; unmatched junction bases: 4. The CDR3 nucleotides are TGTGCCAGCAGCCAGGCCCGGGGGGATGAGCAGTTCTTC. Protein: CASSQARGDEQFF.